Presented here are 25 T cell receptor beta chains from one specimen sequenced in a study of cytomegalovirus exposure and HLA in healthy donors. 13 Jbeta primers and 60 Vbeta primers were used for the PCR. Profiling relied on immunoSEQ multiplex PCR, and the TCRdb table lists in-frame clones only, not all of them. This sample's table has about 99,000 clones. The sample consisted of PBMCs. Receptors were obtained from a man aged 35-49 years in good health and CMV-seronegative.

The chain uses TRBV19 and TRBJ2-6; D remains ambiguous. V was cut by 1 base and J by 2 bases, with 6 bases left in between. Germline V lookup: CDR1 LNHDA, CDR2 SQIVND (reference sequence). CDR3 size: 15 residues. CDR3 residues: CASSIVSTGANVLTF. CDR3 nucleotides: TGTGCCAGTAGTATAGTGAGCACTGGGGCCAACGTCCTGACTTTC.

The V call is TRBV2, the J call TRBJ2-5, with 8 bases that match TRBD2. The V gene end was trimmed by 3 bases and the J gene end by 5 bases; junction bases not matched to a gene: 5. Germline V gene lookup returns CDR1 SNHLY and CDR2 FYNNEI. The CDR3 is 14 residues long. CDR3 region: CASSDRTGGETQYF. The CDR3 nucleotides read TGTGCCAGCAGTGACCGGACGGGAGGGGAGACCCAGTACTTC.

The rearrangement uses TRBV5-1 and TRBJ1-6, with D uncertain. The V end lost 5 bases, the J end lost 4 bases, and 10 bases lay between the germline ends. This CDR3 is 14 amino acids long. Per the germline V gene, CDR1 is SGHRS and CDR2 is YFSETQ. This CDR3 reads CASSVSGYNSPLHF. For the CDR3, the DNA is TGCGCCAGCAGTGTGAGTGGTTATAATTCACCCCTCCACTTT. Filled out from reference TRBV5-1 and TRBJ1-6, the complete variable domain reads KAGVTQTPRYLIKTRGQQVTLSCSPISGHRSVSWYQQTPGQGLQFLFEYFSETQRNKGNFPGRFSGRQFSNSRSEMNVSTLELGDSALYLCASSVSGYNSPLHFGNGTRLTVT.

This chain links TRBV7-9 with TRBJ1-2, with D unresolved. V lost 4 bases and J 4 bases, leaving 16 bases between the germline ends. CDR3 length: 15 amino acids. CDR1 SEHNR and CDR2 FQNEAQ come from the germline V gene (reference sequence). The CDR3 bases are TGTGCCAGCAGCTCCCCATATGGCCGTGGCTATGGCTACACCTTC. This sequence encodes CASSSPYGRGYGYTF.

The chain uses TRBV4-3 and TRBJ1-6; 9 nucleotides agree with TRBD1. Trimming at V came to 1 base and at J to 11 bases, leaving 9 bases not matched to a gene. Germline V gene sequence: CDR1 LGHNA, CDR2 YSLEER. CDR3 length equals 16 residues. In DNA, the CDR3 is TGCGCCAGCAGCCAAGTCTCGGGGACAGGGTCGGCACCCCTCCACTTT. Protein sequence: CASSQVSGTGSAPLHF.

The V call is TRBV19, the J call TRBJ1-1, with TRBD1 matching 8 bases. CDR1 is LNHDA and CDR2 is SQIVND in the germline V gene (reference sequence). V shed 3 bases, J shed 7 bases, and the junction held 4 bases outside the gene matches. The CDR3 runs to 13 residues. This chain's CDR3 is CASSMEDRGEAFF. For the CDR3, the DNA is TGTGCCAGTAGTATGGAAGACAGGGGTGAAGCTTTCTTT.

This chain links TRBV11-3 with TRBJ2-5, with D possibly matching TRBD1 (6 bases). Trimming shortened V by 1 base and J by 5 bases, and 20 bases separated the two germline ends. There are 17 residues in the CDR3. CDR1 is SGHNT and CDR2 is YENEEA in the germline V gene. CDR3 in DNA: TGTGCCAGCAGCTTAGTTATCGGGACACACGAACGGGAGACCCAGTACTTC. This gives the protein CASSLVIGTHERETQYF.

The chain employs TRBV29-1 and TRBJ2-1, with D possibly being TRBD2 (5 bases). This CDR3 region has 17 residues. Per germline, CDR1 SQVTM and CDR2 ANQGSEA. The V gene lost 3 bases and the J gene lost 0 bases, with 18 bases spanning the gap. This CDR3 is CSVDPRASPSSYNEQFF. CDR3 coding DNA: TGCAGCGTTGATCCCCGGGCTAGCCCGAGCTCCTACAATGAGCAGTTCTTC.

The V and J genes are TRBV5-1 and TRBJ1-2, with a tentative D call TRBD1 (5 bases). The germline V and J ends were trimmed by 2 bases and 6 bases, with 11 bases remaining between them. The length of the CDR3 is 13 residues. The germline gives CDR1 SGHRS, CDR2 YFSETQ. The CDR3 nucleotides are TGCGCCAGCAGCTTTGACAGTTATAATGGCTACACCTTC. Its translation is CASSFDSYNGYTF.

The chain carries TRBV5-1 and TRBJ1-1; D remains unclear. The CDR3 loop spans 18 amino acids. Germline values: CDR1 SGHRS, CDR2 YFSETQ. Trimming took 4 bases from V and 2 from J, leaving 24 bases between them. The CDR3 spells CASSDGVRPTLGNTEAFF. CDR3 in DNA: TGCGCCAGCAGCGATGGTGTCCGCCCGACACTGGGCAACACTGAAGCTTTCTTT.

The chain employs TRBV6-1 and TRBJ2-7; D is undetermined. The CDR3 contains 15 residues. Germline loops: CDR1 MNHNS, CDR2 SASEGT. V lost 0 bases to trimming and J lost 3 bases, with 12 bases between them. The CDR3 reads CASSEASAGSYEQYF. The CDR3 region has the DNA TGTGCCAGCAGTGAAGCTTCTGCAGGAAGCTACGAGCAGTACTTC.

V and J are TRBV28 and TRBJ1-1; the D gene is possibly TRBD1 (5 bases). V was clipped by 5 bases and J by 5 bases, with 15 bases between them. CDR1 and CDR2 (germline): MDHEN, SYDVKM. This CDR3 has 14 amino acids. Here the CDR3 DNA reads TGTGCCAGCAGTCTGTCTGGGGGAGGGACTGAAGCTTTCTTT. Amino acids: CASSLSGGGTEAFF.

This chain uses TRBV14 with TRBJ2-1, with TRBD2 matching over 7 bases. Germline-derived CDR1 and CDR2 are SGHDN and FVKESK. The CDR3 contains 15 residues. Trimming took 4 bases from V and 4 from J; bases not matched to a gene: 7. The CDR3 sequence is CASSPPLAVYNEQFF. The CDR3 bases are TGTGCCAGCAGCCCTCCCCTAGCGGTGTACAATGAGCAGTTCTTC.

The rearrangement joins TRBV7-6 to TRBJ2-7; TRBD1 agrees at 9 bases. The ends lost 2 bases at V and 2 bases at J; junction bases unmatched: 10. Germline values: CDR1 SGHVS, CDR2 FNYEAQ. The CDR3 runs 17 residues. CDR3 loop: CASSLSFRDRDAYEQYF. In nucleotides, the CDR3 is TGTGCCAGCAGCTTATCTTTTAGGGACAGGGACGCCTACGAGCAGTACTTC.

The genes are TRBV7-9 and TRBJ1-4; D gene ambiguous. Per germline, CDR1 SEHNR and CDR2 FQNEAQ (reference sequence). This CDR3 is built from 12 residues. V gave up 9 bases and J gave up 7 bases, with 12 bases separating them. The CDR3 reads CASAGLSEKLFF. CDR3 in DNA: TGTGCCAGTGCGGGATTGAGTGAAAAACTGTTTTTT.

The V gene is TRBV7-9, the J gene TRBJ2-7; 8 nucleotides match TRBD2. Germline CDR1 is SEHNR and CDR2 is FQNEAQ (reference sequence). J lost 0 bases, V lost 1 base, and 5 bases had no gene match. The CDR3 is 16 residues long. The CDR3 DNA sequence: TGTGCCAGCAGCTTAGGCCAGCGGGGGAGCTCCTACGAGCAGTACTTC. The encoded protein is CASSLGQRGSSYEQYF.

CDR3 DNA: TGTGCCAGCAGCAGCCCAGGGACAGGGGCAGGGATGAACACTGAAGCTTTCTTT. It is translated as CASSSPGTGAGMNTEAFF. The chain has TRBV21-1 and TRBJ1-1; the table names TRBD1, a call not compared with the DNA. TRBV21-1 is reported as a pseudogene. The CDR3 runs to 18 residues.

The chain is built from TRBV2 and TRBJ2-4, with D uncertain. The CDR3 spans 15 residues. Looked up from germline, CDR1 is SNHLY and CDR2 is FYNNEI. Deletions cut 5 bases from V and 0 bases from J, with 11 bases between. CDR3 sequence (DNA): TGTGCCAGCAGTATTACAGAACTAGCCAAAAACATTCAGTACTTC. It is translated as CASSITELAKNIQYF. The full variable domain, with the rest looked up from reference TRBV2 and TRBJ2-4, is EPEVTQTPSHQVTQMGQEVILRCVPISNHLYFYWYRQILGQKVEFLVSFYNNEISEKSEIFDDQFSVERPDGSNFTLKIRSTKLEDSAMYFCASSITELAKNIQYFGAGTRLSVL.

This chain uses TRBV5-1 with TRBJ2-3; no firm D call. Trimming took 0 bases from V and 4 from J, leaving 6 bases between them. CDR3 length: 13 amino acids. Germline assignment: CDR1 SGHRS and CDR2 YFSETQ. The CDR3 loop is CASSLAEADTQYF. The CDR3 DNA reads TGCGCCAGCAGCTTGGCCGAGGCAGATACGCAGTATTTT.

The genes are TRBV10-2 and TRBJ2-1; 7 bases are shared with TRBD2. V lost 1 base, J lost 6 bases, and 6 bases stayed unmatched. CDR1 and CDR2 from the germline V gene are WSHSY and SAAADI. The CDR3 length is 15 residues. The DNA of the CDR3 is TGCGCCAGCAGTGAGTATGAGACTAGCAGCAATGAGCAGTTCTTC. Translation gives CASSEYETSSNEQFF.

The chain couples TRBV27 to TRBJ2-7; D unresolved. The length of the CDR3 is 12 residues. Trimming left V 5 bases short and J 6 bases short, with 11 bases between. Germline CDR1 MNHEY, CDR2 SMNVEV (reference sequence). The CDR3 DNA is TGTGCCAGCAGTACCCCCCCGGGCGAGCAGTACTTC. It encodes CASSTPPGEQYF.

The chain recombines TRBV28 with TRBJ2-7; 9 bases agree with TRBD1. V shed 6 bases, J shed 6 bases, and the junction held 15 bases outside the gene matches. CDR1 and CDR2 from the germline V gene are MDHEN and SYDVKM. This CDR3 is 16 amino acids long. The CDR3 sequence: CASRPTGTGIQGEQYF. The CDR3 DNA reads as TGTGCCAGCAGACCTACCGGGACAGGGATTCAGGGCGAGCAGTACTTC.

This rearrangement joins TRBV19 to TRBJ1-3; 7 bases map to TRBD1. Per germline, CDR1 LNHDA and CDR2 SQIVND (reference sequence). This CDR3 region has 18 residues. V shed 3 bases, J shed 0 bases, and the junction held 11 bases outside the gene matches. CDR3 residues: CASSIPPRGGRSGNTIYF. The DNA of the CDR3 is TGTGCCAGTAGTATTCCCCCAAGAGGGGGCCGCTCTGGAAACACCATATATTTT. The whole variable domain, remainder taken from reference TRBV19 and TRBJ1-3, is DGGITQSPKYLFRKEGQNVTLSCEQNLNHDAMYWYRQDPGQGLRLIYYSQIVNDFQKGDIAEGYSVSREKKESFPLTVTSAQKNPTAFYLCASSIPPRGGRSGNTIYFGEGSWLTVV.

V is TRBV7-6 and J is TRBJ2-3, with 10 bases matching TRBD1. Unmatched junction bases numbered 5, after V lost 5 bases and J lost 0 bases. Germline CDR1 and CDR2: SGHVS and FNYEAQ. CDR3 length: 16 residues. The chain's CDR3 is CASSLGQGVSTDTQYF. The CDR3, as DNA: TGTGCCAGCAGCCTCGGACAGGGGGTGAGCACAGATACGCAGTATTTT.

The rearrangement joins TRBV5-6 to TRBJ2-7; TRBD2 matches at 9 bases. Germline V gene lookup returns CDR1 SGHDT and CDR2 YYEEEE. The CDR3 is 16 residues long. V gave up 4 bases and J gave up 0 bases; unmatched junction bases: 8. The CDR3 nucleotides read TGTGCCAGCAGCCAGTTAGGGGGACTAGCCTCCTACGAGCAGTACTTC. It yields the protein CASSQLGGLASYEQYF.